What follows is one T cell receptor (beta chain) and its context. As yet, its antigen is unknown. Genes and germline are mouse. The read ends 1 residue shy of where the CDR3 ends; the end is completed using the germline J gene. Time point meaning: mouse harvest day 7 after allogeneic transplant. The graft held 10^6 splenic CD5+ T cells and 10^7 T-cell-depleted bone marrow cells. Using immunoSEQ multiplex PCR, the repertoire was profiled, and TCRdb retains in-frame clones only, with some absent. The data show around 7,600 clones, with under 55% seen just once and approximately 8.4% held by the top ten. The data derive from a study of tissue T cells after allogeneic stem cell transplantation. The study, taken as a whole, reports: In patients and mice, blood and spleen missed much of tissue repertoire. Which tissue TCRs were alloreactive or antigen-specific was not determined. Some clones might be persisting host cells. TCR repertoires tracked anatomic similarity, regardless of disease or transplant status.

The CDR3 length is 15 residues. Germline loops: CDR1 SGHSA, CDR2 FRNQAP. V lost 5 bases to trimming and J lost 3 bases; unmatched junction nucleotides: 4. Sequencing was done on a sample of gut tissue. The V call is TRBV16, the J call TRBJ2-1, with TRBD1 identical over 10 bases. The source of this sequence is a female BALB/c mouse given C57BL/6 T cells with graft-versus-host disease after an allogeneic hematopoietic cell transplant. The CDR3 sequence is CASSLRDRGYAEQFF. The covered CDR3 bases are TGTGCAAGCAGCCTCCGGGACAGGGGCTATGCTGAGCAGTTC.